This T cell receptor beta chain was observed in a study of shared clonotypes between healthy human individuals. CD45RO-negative, CCR7-selected cells formed the naive CD8 fraction, which excluded terminally differentiated effector memory CD45RA+ cells. Clones were read by immunoSEQ multiplex PCR, and TCRdb kept only the in-frame ones, dropping some. The sample has around 2.1 million clones, just over 90% seen once. V gave up 4 bases and J gave up 14 bases, with 16 bases separating them. The length of the CDR3 is 12 residues. Germline CDR1 is SGHDT and CDR2 is YYEEEE. The chain uses TRBV5-6 and TRBJ2-1; D gene unclear. Sequencing was done on a sample of naive CD8+ T cells from PBMCs. This receptor was identified in a man aged 18 to 35 in good health. Some clones in this sample may be carry-over from other donors' samples. The CDR3 DNA follows: TGTGCCAGCAGCCCCGGTCCCAGATTAAAGTTCTTC. Residues: CASSPGPRLKFF. The variable domain in full, with the rest retrieved from reference TRBV5-6 and TRBJ2-1, is DAGVTQSPTHLIKTRGQQVTLRCSPKSGHDTVSWYQQALGQGPQFIFQYYEEEERQRGNFPDRFSGHQFPNYSSELNVNALLLGDSALYLCASSPGPRLKFFGPGTRLTVL.